Presented here are 20 T cell receptor beta chains from one specimen sequenced in a study of a mutant IDH1 vaccine in newly diagnosed glioma. Sequencing used immunoSEQ multiplex PCR; TCRdb keeps in-frame clones, though not all of them. The sample yields more than 40,000 clones, 85% to 90% seen once. Indicated time point: week 35, safety follow-up. Each dose of the vaccine consisted of 300 ug of mutant IDH1 20-mer peptide, with topical imiquimod. These receptors are not linked to any known antigen. Sequenced here: PBMCs, sampled from a glioma patient whose treatment included an IDH1 peptide vaccine. These receptors all come from a woman in her 40s with glioma.

This sequence joins TRBV7-9 and TRBJ1-2, with a possible D match to TRBD1 (6 bases). The CDR3 totals 12 residues. Deletions cut 5 bases from V and 3 bases from J, with 7 bases between. CDR1 SEHNR and CDR2 FQNEAQ come from the germline V gene (reference sequence). The DNA for the CDR3 is TGTGCCAGCAGCAACAGGGACTATGGCTACACCTTC. This translates into CASSNRDYGYTF.

This chain links TRBV27 with TRBJ2-5; 7 bases are a match to TRBD2. CDR1 and CDR2 (germline): MNHEY, SMNVEV (reference sequence). The CDR3 length is 16 residues. Trimming cost V 0 bases and J 0 bases; bases outside gene matches: 4. The CDR3 loop reads CASSLSSAGDQETQYF. In DNA, the CDR3 is TGTGCCAGCAGTTTATCTTCGGCGGGGGACCAAGAGACCCAGTACTTC.

This chain connects TRBV7-2 to TRBJ2-7; 8 positions agree with TRBD2. V lost 1 base and J lost 6; bases outside the gene matches: 11. CDR3 length: 16 residues. The germline gives CDR1 SGHTA, CDR2 FQGNSA. The CDR3 DNA reads TGTGCCAGCAGCTTAGTTGGACTAGCAGGGATGGCCGAGCAGTACTTC. Translation gives CASSLVGLAGMAEQYF.

This chain connects TRBV6-6 to TRBJ2-5; TRBD1 might be the D (5 bases). CDR3 length: 14 amino acids. The germline V gene encodes CDR1 MNHNY and CDR2 SVGAGI (reference sequence). Trimming left V 6 bases short and J 4 bases short, with 15 bases between. The CDR3 DNA follows: TGTGCCAGCAGGGCTGACAGCAACTTAGAGACCCAGTACTTC. As protein: CASRADSNLETQYF.

The chain is built from TRBV16 and TRBJ2-3; TRBD2 agrees at 7 bases. CDR3 length: 15 amino acids. Germline V CDR1 and CDR2: KGHSY, FQNENV. V shed 0 bases and J 2 bases; nucleotides not matched to a gene: 2. CDR3 sequence (DNA): TGTGCCAGCAGCCAATCAAGCGGGGTCACAGATACGCAGTATTTT. Amino acids: CASSQSSGVTDTQYF.

This clone occurred a few times. This sequence joins TRBV4-3 and TRBJ1-1; D not certain. Germline assignment: CDR1 LGHNA and CDR2 YSLEER. Trimming left V 0 bases short and J 3 bases short, with 8 bases between. The CDR3 extends over 14 amino acids. The CDR3 spells CASSQDTAYTEAFF. In DNA, the CDR3 is TGCGCCAGCAGCCAAGATACCGCCTACACTGAAGCTTTCTTT.

The chain carries TRBV21-1 and TRBJ1-1; TRBD1 is taken as the D call from the table, unchecked against the DNA. TRBV21-1 is classified as a pseudogene. The CDR3 has 13 amino acids. Written as DNA, the CDR3 is TGTGCCAGCAGCCCCAGGGTTAACACTGAAGCTTTCTTT. Protein: CASSPRVNTEAFF.

This chain uses TRBV4-2 with TRBJ2-2; no clear D gene. Germline lookup yields CDR1 LGHNA and CDR2 YNFKEQ. Trimming shortened V by 0 bases and J by 1 base, and 12 bases separated the two germline ends. CDR3 length: 17 amino acids. The CDR3 nucleotides read TGTGCCAGCAGCCAAGATAGTAGGGCTCTGAACACCGGGGAGCTGTTTTTT. Translating it yields CASSQDSRALNTGELFF.

This clone has only one observation. The chain couples TRBV14 to TRBJ1-2, with 9 bases aligning to TRBD1. This CDR3 contains 17 residues. Germline V CDR1 and CDR2: SGHDN, FVKESK. The ends lost 2 bases at V and 6 bases at J; junction bases unmatched: 13. As DNA, the CDR3 is TGTGCCAGCAGCCAATCCTGGGACAGGGCCGAATCCGATGGCTACACCTTC. This gives the protein CASSQSWDRAESDGYTF.

J is TRBJ1-1 and V is TRBV28, with a tentative D call TRBD1 (6 bases). The CDR3 runs 17 residues. The V end was cut by 2 bases, the J end by 4 bases, with 20 bases between. Germline lookup yields CDR1 MDHEN and CDR2 SYDVKM. In DNA form, the CDR3 reads TGTGCCAGCAGTTTACACGCTACAGGGAAATGGGGCACTGAAGCTTTCTTT. This gives the protein CASSLHATGKWGTEAFF.

CDR3 amino acids: CASSENRGAGETQYF. The CDR3 DNA is TGTGCCAGCAGTGAAAACAGGGGCGCGGGAGAGACCCAGTACTTC. V is TRBV2 and J is TRBJ2-5, with 7 bases lining up with TRBD1. This CDR3 comprises 15 residues. Germline CDR1 is SNHLY and CDR2 is FYNNEI. J lost 4 bases, V lost 2 bases, and 7 bases had no gene match.

This clone has just a few counts. The chain links TRBV11-2 to TRBJ2-1; D is unresolved. Between the trimmed V and J ends, which lost 0 bases and 9 bases, there was a span of 12 bases. The CDR3 runs to 14 residues. CDR1 SGHAT and CDR2 FQNNGV come from the germline V gene. As DNA, the CDR3 is TGTGCCAGCAGCTTAGATCTACCGAGCCCTGAGCAGTTCTTC. It specifies CASSLDLPSPEQFF.

Only one count was recorded for this clone. The chain uses TRBV2 and TRBJ2-7; a weak D match, TRBD2 (5 bases). In germline, CDR1 is SNHLY, CDR2 FYNNEI. The V end lost 4 bases, the J end lost 2 bases, and 15 bases lay between the germline ends. This CDR3 has 15 residues. CDR3 bases: TGTGCCAGCAGTGGGAGAGCGGCCCTCGCCTACGAGCAGTACTTC. This translates into CASSGRAALAYEQYF.

V usage is TRBV4-1 and J usage is TRBJ2-1; 11 positions agree with TRBD2. Per the germline V gene, CDR1 is MGHRA and CDR2 is YSYEKL. This CDR3 is 16 amino acids long. Germline trimming cut 4 bases from V and 7 bases from J; bases unmatched to any gene: 9. The CDR3 spells CASSRLLAGAGNEQFF. The CDR3 DNA is TGCGCCAGCAGCCGCCTACTAGCGGGAGCTGGAAATGAGCAGTTCTTC.

V gene TRBV25-1 combines with J gene TRBJ2-2; D uncertain. CDR3 length: 16 residues. Germline lookup yields CDR1 MGHDK and CDR2 SYGVNS. The ends were cut back, 2 bases at V and 7 bases at J, with 17 bases in the middle. CDR3 in amino acids: CASSEGVRSKFGELFF. The CDR3 bases are TGTGCCAGCAGTGAAGGGGTCAGATCAAAGTTCGGGGAGCTGTTTTTT. Full variable domain (remainder filled in from reference TRBV25-1 and TRBJ2-2): EADIYQTPRYLVIGTGKKITLECSQTMGHDKMYWYQQDPGMELHLIHYSYGVNSTEKGDLSSESTVSRIRTEHFPLTLESARPSHTSQYLCASSEGVRSKFGELFFGEGSRLTVL.

This chain links TRBV18 with TRBJ2-2; D not resolved. The CDR3 runs 13 residues. CDR1 KGHSH and CDR2 LQKENI come from the germline V gene. Deletions cut 0 bases from V and 5 bases from J, with 4 bases between. CDR3 amino acids: CASSPPLTGELFF. In DNA form, the CDR3 reads TGTGCCAGCTCACCACCGTTGACCGGGGAGCTGTTTTTT. The variable domain in full, with the rest retrieved from reference TRBV18 and TRBJ2-2, is NAGVMQNPRHLVRRRGQEARLRCSPMKGHSHVYWYRQLPEEGLKFMVYLQKENIIDESGMPKERFSAEFPKEGPSILRIQQVVRGDSAAYFCASSPPLTGELFFGEGSRLTVL.

The chain uses TRBV7-2 and TRBJ2-1; TRBD1 matches 9 bases. The germline V gene has CDR1 SGHTA and CDR2 FQGNSA. This CDR3 has 15 residues. V gave up 1 base and J gave up 5 bases; unmatched junction bases: 3. For the CDR3, the DNA is TGTGCCAGCAGCTTAGACAGGGGGCTACACAATGAGCAGTTCTTC. It is translated as CASSLDRGLHNEQFF.

The genes are TRBV6-1 and TRBJ1-4; 8 positions match TRBD1. This CDR3 spans 15 amino acids. The trim removed 3 bases at V and 7 bases at J, leaving 7 bases unmatched. CDR1 and CDR2 (germline): MNHNS, SASEGT. In DNA, the CDR3 is TGTGCCAGCAGTGAGAGGACAGGGCGGGGTGAAAAACTGTTTTTT. Translated, it gives CASSERTGRGEKLFF.

V is TRBV6-1 and J is TRBJ2-3; D is unclear. This CDR3 is built from 16 residues. The V end lost 0 bases, the J end lost 8 bases, and 18 bases lay between the germline ends. CDR1 MNHNS and CDR2 SASEGT come from the germline V gene. The CDR3 coding sequence is TGTGCCAGCAGTGAAGCGCTCGGGTATTTCTTTGGTACGCAGTATTTT. It is translated as CASSEALGYFFGTQYF.

The chain couples TRBV4-1 to TRBJ2-7, with TRBD1 matching over 10 bases. The CDR3 is 16 residues long. V lost 1 base, J lost 1 base, and 4 bases stayed unmatched. CDR1 and CDR2 (germline): MGHRA, YSYEKL. The CDR3 reads CASSQAPGQGSYEQYF. CDR3 nucleotides: TGCGCCAGCAGCCAAGCTCCGGGACAGGGGTCCTACGAGCAGTACTTC.